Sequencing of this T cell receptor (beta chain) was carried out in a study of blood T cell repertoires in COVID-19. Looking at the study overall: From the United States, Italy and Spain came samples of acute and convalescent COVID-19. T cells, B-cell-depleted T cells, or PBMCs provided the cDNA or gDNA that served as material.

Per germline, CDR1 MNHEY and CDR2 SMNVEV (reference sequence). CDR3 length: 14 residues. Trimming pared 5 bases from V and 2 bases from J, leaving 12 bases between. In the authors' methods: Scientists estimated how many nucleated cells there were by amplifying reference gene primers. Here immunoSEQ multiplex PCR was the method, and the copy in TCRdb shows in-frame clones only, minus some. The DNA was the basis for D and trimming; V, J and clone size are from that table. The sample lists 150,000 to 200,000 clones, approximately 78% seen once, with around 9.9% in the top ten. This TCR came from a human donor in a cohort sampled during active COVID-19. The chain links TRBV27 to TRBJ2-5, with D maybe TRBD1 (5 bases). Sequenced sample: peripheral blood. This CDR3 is CASSARTPQETQYF. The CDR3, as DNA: TGTGCCAGCAGTGCGAGGACACCTCAAGAGACCCAGTACTTC.